This TCR beta chain is drawn from a study of T-cell reconstitution after alpha-beta-depleted transplantation in children. Worth noting for this clonotype: What it binds is unknown.

Overall study results and limits: Surviving recipient T cells and thymic progenitors underlay high day-60 TCRbeta diversity in some patients. It was newly produced T cells that mostly accounted for T-cell counts and diversity one year after transplant.

TCRbeta library preparation incorporated unique molecular identifiers. TCRdb independently ran MiXCR on the PCR reads; one entry per CDR3 protein. Among around 210,000 distinct CDR3 sequences listed, under 8.5% were seen once. The germline V and J ends were trimmed by 2 bases and 7 bases, with 22 bases remaining between them. The CDR3 sequence is 17 residues long. CDR1 is SEHNR, CDR2 FQNEAQ, per germline (reference sequence). The genes are TRBV7-9 and TRBJ2-3, with D perhaps TRBD1 (6 bases). The TCR comes from a boy aged 2-15 years with acute lymphoblastic leukemia, due to receive a stem cell transplant. Source: PBMCs, taken before TCRalphabeta/CD19-depleted stem cell transplant. The CDR3 region has the DNA TGTGCCAGCAGCTTAACGATATCGGACAGTCGTCCCAATACGCAGTATTTT. Amino acids: CASSLTISDSRPNTQYF.